This T cell receptor (beta chain) is drawn from a study of CXCR3-negative and CXCR3-positive naive CD8 T cells. Overall study findings and caveats: Comparison of naive cells showed more hydrophobic TRB CDR3s in CXCR3-positive than in CXCR3-negative naive cells. It was found that naive subsets had comparable surface CD5, and TCR strength was inferred from TRB CDR3 properties. Each naive subset displayed comparably high diversity, whereas memory CD8+ cells displayed much lower diversity.

Naive cells were sorted as CD45RO-, CCR7+, CD27+ and CD95-. CDR3 size: 13 residues. Germline V CDR1 and CDR2: SEHNR, FQNEAQ (reference sequence). All TRB cDNA libraries came from 5' RACE performed with UMI labels. From the 5' RACE reads, TCRdb lists one entry per CDR3 protein and no DNA. Reported are some 130,000 distinct CDR3 sequences; the ten largest clones contain 0.29%. To note about this clonotype: Its antigen remains unidentified.

The TCR originated in a human donor in good health. Some clones in this sample may be carry-over from other donors' samples. The sample was naive CXCR3- CD8+ T cells from blood. Noted subset: CD45RO-CCR7+CD27+CD95- naive CD8+ T cells lacking CXCR3 (TNR3-). The V and J genes are TRBV7-9 and TRBJ2-5; the D call from TCRdb, TRBD1, cannot be confirmed without DNA. CDR3: CASSGGKLETQYF.